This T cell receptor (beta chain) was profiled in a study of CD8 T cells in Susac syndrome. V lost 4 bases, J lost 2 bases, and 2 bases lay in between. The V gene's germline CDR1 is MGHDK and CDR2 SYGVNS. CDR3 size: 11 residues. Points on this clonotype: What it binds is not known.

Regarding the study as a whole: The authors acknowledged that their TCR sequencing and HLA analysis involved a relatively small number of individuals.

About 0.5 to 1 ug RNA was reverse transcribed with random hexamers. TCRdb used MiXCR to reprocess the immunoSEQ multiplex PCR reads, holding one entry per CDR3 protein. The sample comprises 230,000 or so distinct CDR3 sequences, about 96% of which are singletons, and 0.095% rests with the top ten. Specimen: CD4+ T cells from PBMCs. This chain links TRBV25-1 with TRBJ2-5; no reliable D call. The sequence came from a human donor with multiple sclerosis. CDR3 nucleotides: TGTGCCAGCAGTGTACAAGAGACCCAGTACTTC. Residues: CASSVQETQYF.